What follows are 21 T cell receptor beta chains derived from one specimen sequenced in a study of blood T cell repertoires in COVID-19. The repertoire was sequenced with immunoSEQ multiplex PCR; TCRdb's copy has only in-frame clones and lacks some. The sample yields over 70,000 clones, around 91% seen once. The sequenced material came from peripheral blood. Source of these receptors: a woman older than 75 with active or convalescent COVID-19.

The rearrangement links TRBV4-2 to TRBJ1-1; 11 positions match TRBD1. Trimming cost V 8 bases and J 2 bases; bases outside gene matches: 7. The CDR3 totals 15 residues. Per the germline V gene, CDR1 is LGHNA and CDR2 is YNFKEQ. CDR3 in amino acids: CASAGTGGPNTEAFF. In DNA form, the CDR3 reads TGTGCCAGCGCCGGGACAGGGGGTCCTAACACTGAAGCTTTCTTT.

For this clone: At one end, the junction sequence differs from germline, possibly due to a read error. This rearrangement joins TRBV10-3 to TRBJ1-2; D is unclear. Germline values: CDR1 ENHRY, CDR2 SYGVKD. The CDR3 loop spans 12 amino acids. This chain's CDR3 is CAIREDPAGYTF. The DNA of the CDR3 is TGTGCCATCCGTGAAGACCCAGCGGGCTACACCTTC.

This chain links TRBV9 with TRBJ2-1, with D possibly matching TRBD1 (6 bases). V lost 0 bases to trimming and J lost 3 bases, with 7 bases between them. CDR3 size: 14 residues. CDR1 SGDLS and CDR2 YYNGEE come from the germline V gene. CDR3 in DNA: TGTGCCAGCAGCGTAGAGGGACACTACAATGAGCAGTTCTTC. Translating it yields CASSVEGHYNEQFF.

This clone was picked up one time. The CDR3 DNA reads TGTGCCAGCAGTTATACAGGGATCTACGAGCAGTACTTC. Protein sequence: CASSYTGIYEQYF. V usage is TRBV6-5 and J usage is TRBJ2-7, with D perhaps TRBD1 (6 bases). CDR3 size: 13 residues. The V gene lost 3 bases and the J gene lost 3 bases, with 9 bases spanning the gap. Germline V gives CDR1 MNHEY, CDR2 SVGAGI.

The V and J genes are TRBV19 and TRBJ2-5; D gene unclear. With 0 bases removed from V and 5 bases from J, the gap between germline ends came to 10 bases. There are 14 residues in the CDR3. In germline, CDR1 is LNHDA, CDR2 SQIVND (reference sequence). The CDR3 DNA follows: TGTGCCAGTAGTATAGACCAAAATCGGGAGACCCAGTACTTC. Amino acid sequence: CASSIDQNRETQYF.

V and J are TRBV7-3 and TRBJ2-3; the D gene is possibly TRBD1 (6 bases). Per the germline V gene, CDR1 is SGHTA and CDR2 is FQGTGA. Trimming removed 5 bases from V and 5 bases from J, with 11 bases in between. The CDR3 is made up of 13 amino acids. The CDR3 sequence is CASSAPTGDTQYF. CDR3 nucleotide sequence: TGTGCCAGCAGCGCCCCGACAGGAGATACGCAGTATTTT.

V gene TRBV7-6 combines with J gene TRBJ2-7; 8 bases are shared with TRBD1. This CDR3 comprises 13 residues. Losses at the gene ends were 4 bases for V and 6 bases for J; bases not matched to a gene: 5. The germline CDR1 and CDR2 sequences are SGHVS and FNYEAQ. The CDR3, as DNA: TGTGCCAGCAGCTACAAGGACAGGGTCGAGCAGTACTTC. Protein product: CASSYKDRVEQYF.

The chain has TRBV27 and TRBJ2-1, with TRBD2 identical over 9 bases. The CDR3 is made up of 16 amino acids. Germline V gene lookup returns CDR1 MNHEY and CDR2 SMNVEV (reference sequence). J lost 3 bases, V lost 6 bases, and 9 bases had no gene match. DNA of the CDR3: TGTGCCAGCAGCCCTACCAGCGGGAGGTTCTACAATGAGCAGTTCTTC. It encodes CASSPTSGRFYNEQFF.

The table lists this clone with a few counts. This chain uses TRBV6-6 with TRBJ1-4; D is unresolved. This CDR3 is 14 amino acids long. V lost 2 bases and J 6 bases, leaving 10 bases between the germline ends. Germline V gene lookup returns CDR1 MNHNY and CDR2 SVGAGI (reference sequence). CDR3 sequence (DNA): TGTGCCAGCAGTTACGAGGGTGGGGATGAAAAACTGTTTTTT. As protein: CASSYEGGDEKLFF.

CDR3 in amino acids: CATSTDRHQETQYF. CDR3 in DNA: TGTGCCACCAGCACGGACAGACACCAAGAGACCCAGTACTTC. The rearrangement uses TRBV15 and TRBJ2-5, with D possibly TRBD1 on 6 matching bases. Trimming cost V 4 bases and J 0 bases, with 9 bases left between them. Germline CDR1 reads LNHNV; CDR2 reads YYDKDF (reference sequence). The length of the CDR3 is 14 residues. Looking up the rest from reference TRBV15 and TRBJ2-5 gives the full variable domain: DAMVIQNPRYQVTQFGKPVTLSCSQTLNHNVMYWYQQKSSQAPKLLFHYYDKDFNNEADTPDNFQSRRPNTSFCFLDIRSPGLGDTAMYLCATSTDRHQETQYFGPGTRLLVL.

This chain links TRBV6-5 with TRBJ2-1, with 8 bases aligning to TRBD2. Looked up from germline, CDR1 is MNHEY and CDR2 is SVGAGI. This CDR3 has 14 amino acids. Trimming removed 7 bases from V and 7 bases from J; junction bases left unmatched: 9. CDR3: CASKQRELGNEQFF. CDR3 bases: TGTGCCAGCAAACAGCGGGAGTTGGGGAATGAGCAGTTCTTC.

V and J are TRBV19 and TRBJ1-4; D unresolved. Trimming took 4 bases from V and 0 from J, leaving 15 bases between them. The CDR3 contains 17 residues. CDR1 and CDR2 (germline): LNHDA, SQIVND (reference sequence). DNA of the CDR3: TGTGCCAGTAGTAGACATCAGGCCGGCGCAACTAATGAAAAACTGTTTTTT. As protein: CASSRHQAGATNEKLFF. Supplemented by reference TRBV19 and TRBJ1-4, the full variable domain reads DGGITQSPKYLFRKEGQNVTLSCEQNLNHDAMYWYRQDPGQGLRLIYYSQIVNDFQKGDIAEGYSVSREKKESFPLTVTSAQKNPTAFYLCASSRHQAGATNEKLFFGSGTQLSVL.

V usage is TRBV19 and J usage is TRBJ2-2, with no clear D. From germline, CDR1 is LNHDA and CDR2 SQIVND (reference sequence). Trimming pared 0 bases from V and 0 bases from J, leaving 5 bases between. The length of the CDR3 is 15 residues. CDR3 in amino acids: CASSIDTANTGELFF. As DNA, the CDR3 is TGTGCCAGTAGTATAGATACAGCGAACACCGGGGAGCTGTTTTTT.

Regarding this clone: One end of the junction does not line up with germline, which may come from a read error. Written as DNA, the CDR3 is TGTGCCAGCAGTCTCGGACAGGGGAATCCGCCCCAGCATTTT. The encoded protein is CASSLGQGNPPQHF. The chain employs TRBV6-2 or TRBV6-3 and TRBJ1-5, with 9 nucleotides matching TRBD1. The CDR3 runs 14 residues. Germline assignment: CDR1 MNHEY and CDR2 SVGEGT.

This clone turned up a few times. The CDR3 protein is CASSPKREYTGELFF. The CDR3 DNA sequence: TGTGCCAGCTCACCTAAGCGGGAGTACACCGGGGAGCTGTTTTTT. The chain employs TRBV18 and TRBJ2-2; 8 positions agree with TRBD2. With V trimmed by 3 bases and J by 3 bases, 3 bases remained unmatched. The CDR3 contains 15 residues. Germline V lookup: CDR1 KGHSH, CDR2 LQKENI.

This clone was counted once. This chain uses TRBV24-1 with TRBJ2-2, with TRBD2 matching 14 bases. The CDR3 runs to 18 residues. Trimming took 3 bases from V and 5 from J; bases not matched to a gene: 7. Germline V gives CDR1 KGHDR, CDR2 SFDVKD. Here the CDR3 reads CATSDRGLAGVYTGELFF. The CDR3 DNA is TGTGCCACCAGTGATCGGGGACTAGCGGGAGTATATACCGGGGAGCTGTTTTTT.

This chain uses TRBV28 with TRBJ2-3; 12 bases are shared with TRBD2. The CDR3 extends over 17 amino acids. V lost 5 bases, J lost 1 base, and 7 bases stayed unmatched. Looked up from germline, CDR1 is MDHEN and CDR2 is SYDVKM. The CDR3 DNA reads TGTGCCAGCAGTCCCCTAGCGGGAGGGGTTGGCACAGATACGCAGTATTTT. Amino acids: CASSPLAGGVGTDTQYF.

This clone was found once. This chain connects TRBV7-2 to TRBJ2-7, with no clear D. Per the germline V gene, CDR1 is SGHTA and CDR2 is FQGNSA. V lost 1 base to trimming and J lost 4 bases, with 11 bases between them. The CDR3 loop spans 14 amino acids. The CDR3 protein is CASSLGGSGYEQYF. CDR3 sequence (DNA): TGTGCCAGCAGCTTAGGAGGTTCTGGGTACGAGCAGTACTTC.

This chain joins TRBV6-6 and TRBJ1-4, with 7 nucleotides matching TRBD1. Trimming took 0 bases from V and 5 from J; bases not matched to a gene: 0. This CDR3 spans 14 amino acids. Looked up from germline, CDR1 is MNHNY and CDR2 is SVGAGI (reference sequence). CDR3 sequence reads: CASSYSGQNEKLFF. The CDR3 DNA reads as TGTGCCAGCAGTTACTCGGGACAGAATGAAAAACTGTTTTTT.

The genes are TRBV30 and TRBJ1-2, with 7 bases lining up with TRBD1. The junction had 16 bases not matched to a gene; V was cut back by 4 bases and J by 11 bases. CDR1 and CDR2 (germline): GTSNPN, SVGIG (reference sequence). The CDR3 is 14 amino acids. In DNA form, the CDR3 reads TGTGCCTGGACCCTACAGGGGATCATCGCTGGTTACACCTTC. This translates into CAWTLQGIIAGYTF.

V is TRBV12-5 and J is TRBJ1-1; a weak D match, TRBD1 (6 bases). The CDR3 is 13 amino acids. Germline CDR1 is LGHNT and CDR2 is FRNRAP. The germline V and J ends were trimmed by 7 bases and 10 bases, with 19 bases remaining between them. The CDR3 DNA is TGTGCTAGTGCCCCGGGACACCTCGGAAGAGCTTTCTTT. Its protein product is CASAPGHLGRAFF.